The rows below give T cell receptor beta chains drawn from one sample of a study of beta chain features in type 1 diabetes. Assay used: immunoSEQ multiplex PCR; TCRdb lists only in-frame clones, some missing. Seen here are around 300,000 clones, about 15% observed once, and the top ten hold 0.015% to 0.019%. The specimen sequenced was naive CD4+ T cells from blood. The receptors were sampled from a young man with type 1 diabetes. Both conserved end residues are part of each CDR3. D genes are given only for firm matches. The size field is filled for only some rows; it gives once, few, many or a size class.

cdr3_nt,cdr3_aa,clone_size,v_call,j_call,d_call
TGTGCCAGCAGCATCCCCAACTATGGCTACACCTTC,CASSIPNYGYTF,-,TRBV28,TRBJ1-2,-
TGTGCCAGCTCACCGATTGTAGGGCAGGGCGGTGGAGAGACCCAGTACTTC,CASSPIVGQGGGETQYF,-,TRBV18,TRBJ2-5,-
TGTGCCAGCAGCACCGGCACAGGAGTCACTGAAGCTTTCTTT,CASSTGTGVTEAFF,few,TRBV7-2,TRBJ1-1,-
TGCGCCAGCAGCCAAGATTTAAATGGAGGGGGCCGCAATCAGCCCCAGCATTTT,CASSQDLNGGGRNQPQHF,few,TRBV4-1,TRBJ1-5,TRBD1
TGTGCCTGGAGTGTGGGGTCAGACAGGACTCGCACCTTC,CAWSVGSDRTRTF,-,TRBV30,TRBJ1-2,-
TGTGCCAGCAGCTCGACAGGGCACTCCTACGAGCAGTACTTC,CASSSTGHSYEQYF,-,TRBV7-2,TRBJ2-7,TRBD1
TGTGCCAGTAGTATCTGGTGGCGGAACCCTGAAAATGAGCAGTTCTTC,CASSIWWRNPENEQFF,-,TRBV19,TRBJ2-1,-
TGTGCCACCAGCAGACAGCAGGGGGCCGGGGAGCTGTTTTTT,CATSRQQGAGELFF,few,TRBV15,TRBJ2-2,TRBD1
TGTGCCATCAGGGTAAGGGGGCATGAGCAGTTCTTC,CAIRVRGHEQFF,few,TRBV11-2,TRBJ2-1,TRBD1
TGTGCCAGCAGGGCCTACCCAGGGGGAGCGGACGAGCAGTACTTC,CASRAYPGGADEQYF,few,TRBV28,TRBJ2-7,TRBD1
TGTGCCAGCAGCTTTCCAGGGACAGGGTTGGAGACCCAGTACTTC,CASSFPGTGLETQYF,few,TRBV5-5,TRBJ2-5,TRBD1
TGTGCCAGCAGCCCGACAATGGACAGAACGTTTGCCGGGGAGCTGTTTTTT,CASSPTMDRTFAGELFF,-,TRBV5-4,TRBJ2-2,-
TGTGCCAGCAGCGCCGGGAGTGTGGATACGCAGTATTTT,CASSAGSVDTQYF,few,TRBV9,TRBJ2-3,-
TGTGCCAGCAGCTTAATGGGAACAGGTCAAGAGACCCAGTACTTC,CASSLMGTGQETQYF,few,TRBV7-9,TRBJ2-5,-
TGTGCCAGCAGCCACGCAGGGACAGGGATAGGGAGCTCCTACAATGAGCAGTTCTTC,CASSHAGTGIGSSYNEQFF,few,TRBV7-2,TRBJ2-1,TRBD1
TGTGCCTGGAGTAGCCGGGACAGGGCGAATGAGCAGTTCTTC,CAWSSRDRANEQFF,-,TRBV30,TRBJ2-1,TRBD1
TGTGCCAGCAGTTCCCCAGCGGGACAGCCCCAGCATTTT,CASSSPAGQPQHF,few,TRBV28,TRBJ1-5,-
TGTGCCAGCAGGAGGAGACACACTGAAGCTTTCTTT,CASRRRHTEAFF,few,TRBV6-5,TRBJ1-1,-
TGTGCCAGCAGCAGGAAGGGACAGGGATTAAAAGAGACCCAGTACTTC,CASSRKGQGLKETQYF,-,TRBV21-1,TRBJ2-5,-
TGCGCCAGCAGCTTTCGACTAGCGGGAGCCAATGAGCAGTTCTTC,CASSFRLAGANEQFF,-,TRBV5-1,TRBJ2-1,TRBD2
TGCGCCAGCAGCTTGGACAGGGAAAATTCACCCCTCCACTTT,CASSLDRENSPLHF,-,TRBV5-1,TRBJ1-6,-
TGCGCCAGCAGCCTAGCCCCGGTAGCGGGGGGCTCCTACGAGCAGTACTTC,CASSLAPVAGGSYEQYF,few,TRBV4-1,TRBJ2-7,TRBD2
TGCGCCAGCAGCTTAGATCTAGCGGGGGCCAATGAGCAGTTCTTC,CASSLDLAGANEQFF,-,TRBV5-1,TRBJ2-1,TRBD2
TGTGCCACCCAGGGGGCTGACTACAATGAGCAGTTCTTC,CATQGADYNEQFF,-,TRBV30,TRBJ2-1,TRBD1
TGTGCCAGCAGTTTGGGAGGACAGGGGATCAACTATGGCTACACCTTC,CASSLGGQGINYGYTF,few,TRBV28,TRBJ1-2,TRBD1
TGTGCCAGTAGCCATCTTAAGGGACATTACACCGGGGAGCTGTTTTTT,CASSHLKGHYTGELFF,-,TRBV19,TRBJ2-2,-
TGCGCCAGCAGCTTCACACCGAACACCGGGGAGCTGTTTTTT,CASSFTPNTGELFF,few,TRBV5-1,TRBJ2-2,-
TGTGCCAGCAGTGACCTCGGACAGGGGACAGCTTTCTTT,CASSDLGQGTAFF,-,TRBV27,TRBJ1-1,TRBD1
TGTGCCAGCAGTCGAGGCGGAGATACGCAGTATTTT,CASSRGGDTQYF,-,TRBV6-5,TRBJ2-3,-
TGCAGCGTTGGAGCAGGGGATCAGCCCCAGCATTTT,CSVGAGDQPQHF,few,TRBV29-1,TRBJ1-5,-
TGTGCCAGTAGCTCAGGGGGTTATGTTGATACGCAGTATTTT,CASSSGGYVDTQYF,few,TRBV19,TRBJ2-3,TRBD1
TGTGCCAGCGGATTAGGGGGTATCCCCTACGAGCAGTACTTC,CASGLGGIPYEQYF,-,TRBV28,TRBJ2-7,-
TGTGCCAGCATCGGGGCCCTAGGACAGTCCACCTACGAGCAGTACTTC,CASIGALGQSTYEQYF,-,TRBV2,TRBJ2-7,-
TGTGCCAGCAGGACTAGCCCGCAAGAGACCCAGTACTTC,CASRTSPQETQYF,few,TRBV7-2,TRBJ2-5,TRBD2
TGCAGCGTTCTCGGACTTCCGGGCTATGAGCAGTTCTTC,CSVLGLPGYEQFF,few,TRBV29-1,TRBJ2-1,-
TGTGCCATCAGTGAGTTCGGCAGGGATGAGGGCTACACCTTC,CAISEFGRDEGYTF,-,TRBV10-3,TRBJ1-2,-
TGTGCCAGCAAGGCAGGCCCTCCCTACAATGAGCAGTTCTTC,CASKAGPPYNEQFF,-,TRBV6-5,TRBJ2-1,-
TGTGCCAGCAGCTTTCAAGGACAGGGACTAGCCTGGGCACAGCAGTACTTC,CASSFQGQGLAWAQQYF,-,TRBV7-9,TRBJ2-7,-
TGTGCCAGCTCACCCAATGACAGGCAGAACGAGCAGTACTTC,CASSPNDRQNEQYF,few,TRBV18,TRBJ2-7,-
TGTGCCAGCTCACACAAGGGACTAGGAACCGGGGAGCTGTTTTTT,CASSHKGLGTGELFF,few,TRBV18,TRBJ2-2,TRBD2
TGCAGCGTTGCAGGATTGGTCGTGGAAAACATTCAGTACTTC,CSVAGLVVENIQYF,few,TRBV29-1,TRBJ2-4,-
TGTGCCAGCTTGGACAGTAGGAACACTGAAGCTTTCTTT,CASLDSRNTEAFF,-,TRBV18,TRBJ1-1,-
TGCGCCAGCAGCCAAGATGACGTTAACGGCGGGTGGGACTATGGCTACACCTTC,CASSQDDVNGGWDYGYTF,few,TRBV4-3,TRBJ1-2,-